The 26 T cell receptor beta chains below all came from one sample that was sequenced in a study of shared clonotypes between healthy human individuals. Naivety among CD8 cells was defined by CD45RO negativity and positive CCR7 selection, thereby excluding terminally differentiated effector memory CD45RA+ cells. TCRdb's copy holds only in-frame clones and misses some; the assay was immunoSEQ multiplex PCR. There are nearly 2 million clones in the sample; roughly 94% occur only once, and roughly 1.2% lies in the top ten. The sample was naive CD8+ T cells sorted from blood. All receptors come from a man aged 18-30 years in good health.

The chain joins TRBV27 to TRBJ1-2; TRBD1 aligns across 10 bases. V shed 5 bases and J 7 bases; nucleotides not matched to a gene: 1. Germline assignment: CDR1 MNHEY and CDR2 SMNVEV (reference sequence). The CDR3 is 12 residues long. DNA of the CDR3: TGTGCCAGCAGTGGACAGGGGGTTGGCTACACCTTC. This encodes CASSGQGVGYTF.

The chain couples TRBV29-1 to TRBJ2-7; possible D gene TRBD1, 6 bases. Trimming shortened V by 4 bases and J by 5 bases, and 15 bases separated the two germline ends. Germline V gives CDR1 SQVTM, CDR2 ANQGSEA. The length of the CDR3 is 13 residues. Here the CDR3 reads CSVALGGLNEQYF. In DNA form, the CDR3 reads TGCAGCGTTGCCCTAGGGGGTTTGAACGAGCAGTACTTC.

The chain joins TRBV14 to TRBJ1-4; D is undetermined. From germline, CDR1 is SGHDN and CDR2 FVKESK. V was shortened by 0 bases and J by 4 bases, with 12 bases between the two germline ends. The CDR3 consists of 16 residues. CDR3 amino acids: CASSQDSAAFNEKLFF. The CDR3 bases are TGTGCCAGCAGCCAAGATTCGGCAGCCTTTAATGAAAAACTGTTTTTT.

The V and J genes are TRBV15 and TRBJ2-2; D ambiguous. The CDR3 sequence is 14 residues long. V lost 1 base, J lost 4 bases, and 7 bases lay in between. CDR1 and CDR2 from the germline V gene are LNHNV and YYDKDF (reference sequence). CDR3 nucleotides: TGTGCCACCAGCAGAGTAAGCAGCACCGGGGAGCTGTTTTTT. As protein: CATSRVSSTGELFF.

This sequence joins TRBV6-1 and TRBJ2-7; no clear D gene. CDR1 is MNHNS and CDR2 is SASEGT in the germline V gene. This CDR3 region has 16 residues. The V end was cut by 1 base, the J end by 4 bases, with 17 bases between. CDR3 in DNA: TGTGCCAGCAGTGAAGTGGGCCAGCCACTTTCTTACGAGCAGTACTTC. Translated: CASSEVGQPLSYEQYF.

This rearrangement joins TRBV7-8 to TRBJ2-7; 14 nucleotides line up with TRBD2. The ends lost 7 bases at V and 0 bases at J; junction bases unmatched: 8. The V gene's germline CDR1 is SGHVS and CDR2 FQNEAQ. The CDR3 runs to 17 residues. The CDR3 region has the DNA TGTGCCAGCACCCCGGGACTAGCGGGAGAGGGCTCCTACGAGCAGTACTTC. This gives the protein CASTPGLAGEGSYEQYF.

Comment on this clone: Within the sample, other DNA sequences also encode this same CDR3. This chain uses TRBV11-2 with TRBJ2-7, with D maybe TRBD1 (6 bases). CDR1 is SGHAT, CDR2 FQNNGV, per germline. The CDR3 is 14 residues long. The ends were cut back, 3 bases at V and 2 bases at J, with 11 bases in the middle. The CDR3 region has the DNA TGTGCCAGCAGCTTGGGGGCGGGCCCCTACGAGCAGTACTTC. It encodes CASSLGAGPYEQYF.

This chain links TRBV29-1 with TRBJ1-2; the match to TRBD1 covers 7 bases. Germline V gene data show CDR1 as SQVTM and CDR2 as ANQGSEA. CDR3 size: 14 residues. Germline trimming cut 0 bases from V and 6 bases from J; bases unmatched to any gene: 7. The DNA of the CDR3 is TGCAGCGTTGAAGATCTAGGGGGCGAAGATGGCTACACCTTC. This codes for CSVEDLGGEDGYTF.

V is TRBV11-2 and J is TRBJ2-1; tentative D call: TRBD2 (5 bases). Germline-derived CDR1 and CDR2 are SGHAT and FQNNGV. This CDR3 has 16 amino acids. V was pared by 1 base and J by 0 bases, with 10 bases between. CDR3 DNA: TGTGCCAGCAGCTTAGCCTCGGGGAGCTCCTACAATGAGCAGTTCTTC. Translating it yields CASSLASGSSYNEQFF. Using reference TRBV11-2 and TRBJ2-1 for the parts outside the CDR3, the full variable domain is EAGVAQSPRYKIIEKRQSVAFWCNPISGHATLYWYQQILGQGPKLLIQFQNNGVVDDSQLPKDRFSAERLKGVDSTLKIQPAKLEDSAVYLCASSLASGSSYNEQFFGPGTRLTVL.

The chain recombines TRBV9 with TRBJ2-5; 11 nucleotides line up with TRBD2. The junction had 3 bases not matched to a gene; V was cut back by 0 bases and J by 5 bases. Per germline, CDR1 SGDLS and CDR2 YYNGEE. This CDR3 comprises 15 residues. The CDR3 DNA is TGTGCCAGCAGCGTAGGTTGGACTAGCGGGGAGACCCAGTACTTC. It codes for CASSVGWTSGETQYF. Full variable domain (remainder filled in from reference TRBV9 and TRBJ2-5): DSGVTQTPKHLITATGQRVTLRCSPRSGDLSVYWYQQSLDQGLQFLIQYYNGEERAKGNILERFSAQQFPDLHSELNLSSLELGDSALYFCASSVGWTSGETQYFGPGTRLLVL.

CDR3 nucleotide sequence: TGTGCCAGCAGTTACGATAAGGGGGCTAGTGACACCATATATTTT. Translating gives CASSYDKGASDTIYF. The V call is TRBV6-6, the J call TRBJ1-3; the match to TRBD1 covers 7 bases. The CDR3 consists of 15 residues. V shed 2 bases, J shed 8 bases, and the junction held 9 bases outside the gene matches. The germline V gene encodes CDR1 MNHNY and CDR2 SVGAGI (reference sequence).

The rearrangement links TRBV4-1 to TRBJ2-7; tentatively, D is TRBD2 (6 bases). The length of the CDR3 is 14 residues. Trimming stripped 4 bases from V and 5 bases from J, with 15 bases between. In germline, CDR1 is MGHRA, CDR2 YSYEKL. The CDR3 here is CASSLAYGGDEQYF. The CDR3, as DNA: TGCGCCAGCAGCCTCGCTTATGGAGGGGACGAGCAGTACTTC.

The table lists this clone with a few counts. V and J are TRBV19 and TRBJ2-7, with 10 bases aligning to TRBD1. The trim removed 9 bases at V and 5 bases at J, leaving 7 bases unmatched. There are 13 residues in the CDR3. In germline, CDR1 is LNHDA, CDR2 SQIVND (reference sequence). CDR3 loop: CASQGQGPDEQYF. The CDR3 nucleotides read TGTGCCAGCCAGGGACAGGGGCCTGACGAGCAGTACTTC.

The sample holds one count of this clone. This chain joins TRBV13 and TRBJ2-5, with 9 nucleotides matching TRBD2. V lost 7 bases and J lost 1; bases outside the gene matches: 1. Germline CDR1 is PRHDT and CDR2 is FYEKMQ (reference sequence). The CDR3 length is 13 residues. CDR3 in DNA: TGTGCCAGCAAGCGGGAGGTCCAAGAGACCCAGTACTTC. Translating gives CASKREVQETQYF. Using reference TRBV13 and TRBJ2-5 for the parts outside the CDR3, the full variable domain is AAGVIQSPRHLIKEKRETATLKCYPIPRHDTVYWYQQGPGQDPQFLISFYEKMQSDKGSIPDRFSAQQFSDYHSELNMSSLELGDSALYFCASKREVQETQYFGPGTRLLVL.

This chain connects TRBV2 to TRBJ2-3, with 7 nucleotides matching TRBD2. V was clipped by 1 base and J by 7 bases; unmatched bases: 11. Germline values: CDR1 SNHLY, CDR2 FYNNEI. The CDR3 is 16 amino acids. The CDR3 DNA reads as TGTGCCAGCAGTGAAGGGGGCGGGGGAAGAGTAAATACGCAGTATTTT. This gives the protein CASSEGGGGRVNTQYF. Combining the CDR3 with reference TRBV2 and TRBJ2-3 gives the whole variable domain EPEVTQTPSHQVTQMGQEVILRCVPISNHLYFYWYRQILGQKVEFLVSFYNNEISEKSEIFDDQFSVERPDGSNFTLKIRSTKLEDSAMYFCASSEGGGGRVNTQYFGPGTRLTVL.

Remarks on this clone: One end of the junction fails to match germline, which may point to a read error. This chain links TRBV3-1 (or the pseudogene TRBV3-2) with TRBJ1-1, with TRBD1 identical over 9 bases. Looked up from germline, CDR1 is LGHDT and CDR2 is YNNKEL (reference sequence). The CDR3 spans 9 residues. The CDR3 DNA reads TGTGCCAGCAGCCAGGGACAGGGTTGG. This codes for CASSQGQGW.

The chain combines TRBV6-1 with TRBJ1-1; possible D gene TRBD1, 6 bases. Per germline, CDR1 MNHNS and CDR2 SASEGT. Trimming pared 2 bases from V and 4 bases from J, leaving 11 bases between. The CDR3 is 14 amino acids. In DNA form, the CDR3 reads TGTGCCAGCAGTGAAAGAGACAGGCCCACTGAAGCTTTCTTT. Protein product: CASSERDRPTEAFF.

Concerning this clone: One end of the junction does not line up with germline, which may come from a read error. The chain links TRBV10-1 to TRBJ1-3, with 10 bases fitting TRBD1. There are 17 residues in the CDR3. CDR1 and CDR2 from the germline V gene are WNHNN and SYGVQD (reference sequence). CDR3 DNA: TGCGCCAGCAGCGAGTGGCACGGACAGGGGGAGGGAAACACCATATATTTT. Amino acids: CASSEWHGQGEGNTIYF.

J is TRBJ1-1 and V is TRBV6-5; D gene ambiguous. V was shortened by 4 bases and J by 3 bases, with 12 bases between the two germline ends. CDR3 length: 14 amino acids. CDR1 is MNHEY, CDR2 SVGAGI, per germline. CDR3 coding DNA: TGTGCCAGCAGTTTACTAGACACGGACACTGAAGCTTTCTTT. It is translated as CASSLLDTDTEAFF.

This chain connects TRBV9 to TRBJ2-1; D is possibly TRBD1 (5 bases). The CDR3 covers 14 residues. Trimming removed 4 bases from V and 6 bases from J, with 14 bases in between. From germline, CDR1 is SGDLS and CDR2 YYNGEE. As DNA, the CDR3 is TGTGCCAGCAGCAGGGCTGGGGCCCGCAATGAGCAGTTCTTC. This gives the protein CASSRAGARNEQFF.

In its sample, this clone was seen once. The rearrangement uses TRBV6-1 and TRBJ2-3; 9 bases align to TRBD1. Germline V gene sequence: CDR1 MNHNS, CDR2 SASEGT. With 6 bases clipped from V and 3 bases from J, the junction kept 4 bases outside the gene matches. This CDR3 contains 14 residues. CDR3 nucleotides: TGTGCCAGCAGAGAGACAGGGGGAACAGATACGCAGTATTTT. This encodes CASRETGGTDTQYF.

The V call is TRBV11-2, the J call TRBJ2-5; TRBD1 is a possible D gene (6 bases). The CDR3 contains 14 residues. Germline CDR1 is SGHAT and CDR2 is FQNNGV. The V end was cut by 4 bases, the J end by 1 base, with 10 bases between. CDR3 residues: CASSSQGLQETQYF. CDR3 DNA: TGTGCCAGCAGCTCACAGGGTCTCCAAGAGACCCAGTACTTC.

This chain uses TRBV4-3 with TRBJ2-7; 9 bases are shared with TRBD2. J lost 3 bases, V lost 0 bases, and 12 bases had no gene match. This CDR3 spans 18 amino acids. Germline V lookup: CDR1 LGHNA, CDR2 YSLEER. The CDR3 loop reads CASSQEDSIAGVGYEQYF. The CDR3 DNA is TGCGCCAGCAGCCAAGAAGACTCCATAGCGGGAGTAGGCTACGAGCAGTACTTC.

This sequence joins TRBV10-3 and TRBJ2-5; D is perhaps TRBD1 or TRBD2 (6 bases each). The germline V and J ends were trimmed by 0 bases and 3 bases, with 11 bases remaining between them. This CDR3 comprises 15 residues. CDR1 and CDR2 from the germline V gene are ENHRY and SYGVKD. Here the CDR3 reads CAISESMGGEETQYF. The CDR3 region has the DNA TGTGCCATCAGTGAGTCGATGGGGGGCGAAGAGACCCAGTACTTC.

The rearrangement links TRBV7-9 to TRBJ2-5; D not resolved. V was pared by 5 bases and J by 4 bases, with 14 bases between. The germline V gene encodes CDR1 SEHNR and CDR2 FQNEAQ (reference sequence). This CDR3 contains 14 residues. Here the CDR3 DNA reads TGTGCCAGCAGCCCCCTCCTGTCCGGAGAGACCCAGTACTTC. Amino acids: CASSPLLSGETQYF. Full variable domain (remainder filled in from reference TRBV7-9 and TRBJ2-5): DTGVSQNPRHKITKRGQNVTFRCDPISEHNRLYWYRQTLGQGPEFLTYFQNEAQLEKSRLLSDRFSAERPKGSFSTLEIQRTEQGDSAMYLCASSPLLSGETQYFGPGTRLLVL.

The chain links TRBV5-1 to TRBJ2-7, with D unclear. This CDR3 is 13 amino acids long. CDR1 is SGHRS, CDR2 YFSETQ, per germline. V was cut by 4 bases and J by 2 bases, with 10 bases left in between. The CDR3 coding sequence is TGCGCCAGCAGCCGGAGTCCCGCCTACGAGCAGTACTTC. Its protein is CASSRSPAYEQYF. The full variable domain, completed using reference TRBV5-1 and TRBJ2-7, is KAGVTQTPRYLIKTRGQQVTLSCSPISGHRSVSWYQQTPGQGLQFLFEYFSETQRNKGNFPGRFSGRQFSNSRSEMNVSTLELGDSALYLCASSRSPAYEQYFGPGTRLTVT.